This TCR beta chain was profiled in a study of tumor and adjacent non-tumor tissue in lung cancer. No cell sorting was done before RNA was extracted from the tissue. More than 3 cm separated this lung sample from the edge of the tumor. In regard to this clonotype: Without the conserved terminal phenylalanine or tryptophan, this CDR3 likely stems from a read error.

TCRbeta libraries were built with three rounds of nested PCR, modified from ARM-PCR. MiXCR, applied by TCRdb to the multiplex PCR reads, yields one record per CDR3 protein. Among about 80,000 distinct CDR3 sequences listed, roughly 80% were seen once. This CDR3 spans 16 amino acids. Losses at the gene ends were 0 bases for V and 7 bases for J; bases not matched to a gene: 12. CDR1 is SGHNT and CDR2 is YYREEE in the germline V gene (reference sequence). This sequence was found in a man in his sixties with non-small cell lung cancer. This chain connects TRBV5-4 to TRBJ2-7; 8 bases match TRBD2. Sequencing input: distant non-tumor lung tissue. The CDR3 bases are TGTGCCAGCAGCTTGGCTCTACAGCGGGAGACGAGAGAGCAGTACTTA. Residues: CASSLALQRETREQYL.